The clone carrying this T cell receptor beta chain occurred many times. The data are from a study of Graves' ophthalmopathy and Graves' hyperthyroidism. V was pared by 2 bases and J by 5 bases, with 10 bases of the junction left unmatched. In germline, CDR1 is MDHEN, CDR2 SYDVKM. The CDR3 sequence is 16 residues long. Transcripts of RNA were the source for amplifying TCR beta CDR3 regions. HTBI primers served in a first-round RT-PCR, which a second-round multiplex PCR followed. MiXCR, run by TCRdb on the multiplex PCR reads, gives a single entry per CDR3 protein. The sample contains some 520,000 distinct CDR3 sequences, 13% to 15% of which appear only once.

The sequenced sample was blood. The clonotype was recovered from a woman younger than 45 with Graves' ophthalmopathy. The chain has TRBV28 and TRBJ2-5; 8 bases are a match to TRBD1. The CDR3 DNA sequence: TGTGCCAGCAGTTTAGCTGACAGGGGTGGATGGGAGACCCAGTACTTC. Its protein is CASSLADRGGWETQYF.